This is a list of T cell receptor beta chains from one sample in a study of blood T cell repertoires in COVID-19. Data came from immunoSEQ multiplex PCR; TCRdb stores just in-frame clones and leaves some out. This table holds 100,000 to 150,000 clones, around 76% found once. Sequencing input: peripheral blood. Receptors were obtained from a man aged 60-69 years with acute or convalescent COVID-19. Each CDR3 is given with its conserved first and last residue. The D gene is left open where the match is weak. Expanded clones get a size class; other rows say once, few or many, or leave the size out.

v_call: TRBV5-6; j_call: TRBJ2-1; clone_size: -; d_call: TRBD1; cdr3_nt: TGTGCCAGCAGGGACAGGGGGGGTAACAATGAGCAGTTCTTC; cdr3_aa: CASRDRGGNNEQFF
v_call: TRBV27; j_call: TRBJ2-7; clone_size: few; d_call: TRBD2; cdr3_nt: TGTGCCAGCAGAGAACCTAGCGGGAGACTCGACGAGCAGTACTTC; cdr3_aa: CASREPSGRLDEQYF
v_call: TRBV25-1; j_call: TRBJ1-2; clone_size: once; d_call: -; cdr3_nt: TGTGCCAGCAGGGACACAGGGAAGGGTGCGACCTTC; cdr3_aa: CASRDTGKGATF
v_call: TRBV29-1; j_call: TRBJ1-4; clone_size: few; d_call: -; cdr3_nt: TGCAGCGCCCGCCGGGGGGAGGGAAGTGGTGAAAAACTGTTTTTT; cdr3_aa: CSARRGEGSGEKLFF
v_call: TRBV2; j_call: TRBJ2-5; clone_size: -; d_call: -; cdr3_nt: TGTGCCAGCAGTCGGGACACCGACGCGGAGACCCAGTACTTC; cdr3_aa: CASSRDTDAETQYF
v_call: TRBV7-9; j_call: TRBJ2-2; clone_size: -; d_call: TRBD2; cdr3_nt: TGTGCCAGCAGCCGTGGACTAGCGGGTACGAACACCGGGGAGCTGTTTTTT; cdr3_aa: CASSRGLAGTNTGELFF
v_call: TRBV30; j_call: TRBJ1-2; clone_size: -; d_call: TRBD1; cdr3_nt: TGTGCCTGGAGTAGGGACAGGTCCTTAAATTCTAACTATGGCTACACCTTC; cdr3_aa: CAWSRDRSLNSNYGYTF
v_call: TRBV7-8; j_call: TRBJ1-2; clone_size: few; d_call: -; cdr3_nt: TGTGCCAGCAGCTTACTTAGGACAGACCCTGACCTACATGGCTACACCTTC; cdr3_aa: CASSLLRTDPDLHGYTF
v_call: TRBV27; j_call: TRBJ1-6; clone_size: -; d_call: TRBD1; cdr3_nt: TGTGCCAGCACCGACTTGGACAGGTTGAATTCACCCCTCCACTTT; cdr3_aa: CASTDLDRLNSPLHF
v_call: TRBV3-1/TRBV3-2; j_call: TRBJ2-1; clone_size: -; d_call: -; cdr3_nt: TGTGCCAGCAGGTCGGGAATGAGCAATGAGCAGTTCTTC; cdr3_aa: CASRSGMSNEQFF
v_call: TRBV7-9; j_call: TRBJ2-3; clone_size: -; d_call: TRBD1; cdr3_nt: TGTGCCAGCAGGGTCGGGGGACAGGGGGCCACAGATACGCAGTATTTT; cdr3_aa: CASRVGGQGATDTQYF
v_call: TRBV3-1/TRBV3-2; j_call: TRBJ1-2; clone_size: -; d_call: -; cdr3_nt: TGTGCCAGCAGGCACCTAGACTATGGCTACACCTTC; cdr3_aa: CASRHLDYGYTF
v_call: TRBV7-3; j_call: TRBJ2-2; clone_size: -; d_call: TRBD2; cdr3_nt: TGTGCCAGCAGCTTACAGGCTTCTAGCGGGGTGGGGACCGGGGAGCTGTTTTTT; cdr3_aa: CASSLQASSGVGTGELFF
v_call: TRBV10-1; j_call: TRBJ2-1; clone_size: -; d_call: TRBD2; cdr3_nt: TGCGCCAGCAGTGAGTCGATTGGGACTAGCGGGAGTGGTAATGAGCAGTTCTTC; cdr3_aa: CASSESIGTSGSGNEQFF
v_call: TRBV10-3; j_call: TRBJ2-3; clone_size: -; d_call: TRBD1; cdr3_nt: TGTGCCACCGCCCTCCGGACAGGGTACACAGATACGCAGTATTTT; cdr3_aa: CATALRTGYTDTQYF
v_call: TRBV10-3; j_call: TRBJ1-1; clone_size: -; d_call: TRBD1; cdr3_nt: TGTGCCATCAGTGTCCAGGACAGGGGAACTGAAGCTTTCTTT; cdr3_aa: CAISVQDRGTEAFF
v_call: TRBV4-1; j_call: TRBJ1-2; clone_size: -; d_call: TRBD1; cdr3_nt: TGCGCCAGCAGCCAAGAGGACAGGGGAACCTATGGCTACACCTTC; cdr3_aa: CASSQEDRGTYGYTF
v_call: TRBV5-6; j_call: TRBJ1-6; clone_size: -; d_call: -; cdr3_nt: TGTGCCAGCAGCGGAGGGCGAGGGCGAGTAAATTCACCCCTCCACTTT; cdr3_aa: CASSGGRGRVNSPLHF
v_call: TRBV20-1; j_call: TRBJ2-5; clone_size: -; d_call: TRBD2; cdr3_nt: TGCAGTGCTAGTCCTACTAGCGGGAGCCAAGAGACCCAGTACTTC; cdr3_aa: CSASPTSGSQETQYF
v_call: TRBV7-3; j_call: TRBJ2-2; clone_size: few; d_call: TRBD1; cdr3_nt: TGTGCCAGCAGCCTGGGACAGGGGATGATGTTTTTT; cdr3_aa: CASSLGQGMMFF
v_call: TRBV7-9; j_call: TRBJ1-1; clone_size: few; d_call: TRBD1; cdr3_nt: TGTGCCAGCAGTTTGAGGACAGGGGCGTACACTGAAGCTTTCTTT; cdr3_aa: CASSLRTGAYTEAFF
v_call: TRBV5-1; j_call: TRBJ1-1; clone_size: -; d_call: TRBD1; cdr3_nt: TGCGCCAGCAGGGACGACAGGGGCCGACGCGGAACTGAAGCTTTCTTT; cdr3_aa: CASRDDRGRRGTEAFF
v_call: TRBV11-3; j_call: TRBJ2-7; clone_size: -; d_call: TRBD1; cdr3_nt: TGTGCCAGCAGCTTAGAGGGACAGGATTTTTACGAGCAGTACTTC; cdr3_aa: CASSLEGQDFYEQYF
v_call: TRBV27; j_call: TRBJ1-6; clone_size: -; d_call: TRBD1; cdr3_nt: TGTGCCAGCAGTTTACAGGGGGCGCCCCTTTATAATTCACCCCTCCACTTT; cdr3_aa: CASSLQGAPLYNSPLHF
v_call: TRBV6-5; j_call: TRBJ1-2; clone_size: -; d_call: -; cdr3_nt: TGTGCCAGCACCAACGGAGGGGTGGTCGGCTACACCTTC; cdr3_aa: CASTNGGVVGYTF
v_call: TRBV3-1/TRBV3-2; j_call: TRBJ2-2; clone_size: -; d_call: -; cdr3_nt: TGTGCCAGCAGCCACATGATTTTAGTGTTTTTT; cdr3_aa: CASSHMILVFF
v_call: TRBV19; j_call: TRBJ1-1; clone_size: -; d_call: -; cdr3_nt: TGTGCCAGTAGTACCCTAAGGACAGTAGAAGCTTTCTTT; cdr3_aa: CASSTLRTVEAFF
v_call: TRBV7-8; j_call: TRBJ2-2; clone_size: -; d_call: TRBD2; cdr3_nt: TGTGCCAGCAGCTTAGCAGCGGGAGCGAACACCGGGGAGCTGTTTTTT; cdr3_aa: CASSLAAGANTGELFF
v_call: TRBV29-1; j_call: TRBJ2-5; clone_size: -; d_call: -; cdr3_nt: TGCAGCGTTGGGATGCAGGCTTCAGGGACCCAGTACTTC; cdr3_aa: CSVGMQASGTQYF
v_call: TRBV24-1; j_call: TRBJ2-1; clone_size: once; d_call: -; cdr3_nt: TGTGCCACCAGTGATTTCCCCGGGAGCTCCTACAATGAGCAGTTCTTC; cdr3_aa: CATSDFPGSSYNEQFF
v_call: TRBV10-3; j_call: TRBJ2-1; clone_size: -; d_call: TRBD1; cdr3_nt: TGTGCCATCAGTGAGGGACAGGGGGTGGGTGAGCAGTTCTTC; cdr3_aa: CAISEGQGVGEQFF
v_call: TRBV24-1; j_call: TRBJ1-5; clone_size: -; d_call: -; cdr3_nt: TGTGCCACCAGTGATTCGACAGGAGAGGGGCGCAATCAGCCCCAGCATTTT; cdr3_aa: CATSDSTGEGRNQPQHF
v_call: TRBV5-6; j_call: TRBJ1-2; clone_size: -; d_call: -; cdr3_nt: TGTGCCAGCAGCCCCCGGACCAGACAGGCCCGTGGCTACACCTTC; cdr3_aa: CASSPRTRQARGYTF